The T cell receptor (beta chain) under discussion was sequenced for a study of T-cell memory formation after mild COVID-19. Overall study results and limits: The SARS-CoV-2 specificity of second-wave clones reaching peak at day 37 remained unverified. Mainly in CM and EM were contracting CD4+ clones; CD8+ were in EMRA.

TCRdb re-called the 5' RACE reads through MiXCR, storing one row per CDR3 protein. Among 270,000 or so distinct CDR3 sequences listed, roughly 17% were seen once. About this clonotype itself: Its antigen is not identified.

Trimming took 5 bases from V and 4 from J; bases not matched to a gene: 8. This CDR3 has 16 amino acids. Germline-derived CDR1 and CDR2 are SGHTA and FQGTGA. Sequenced material: PBMCs or a T cell subset sorted from them (not recorded which). The TCR originated in a man younger than 30 who had mild COVID-19 (a few samples of this study predate the infection). Cell type and time point are not known. The chain employs TRBV7-3 and TRBJ2-1; 10 bases line up with TRBD2. This CDR3 reads CASSTQAGGLYNEQFF. CDR3 nucleotide sequence: TGTGCCAGCAGCACCCAAGCGGGGGGGTTATACAATGAGCAGTTCTTC.